These 23 T cell receptor beta chains share one sample of origin, sequenced in a study of blood T cell repertoires in COVID-19. Generated by immunoSEQ multiplex PCR, the TCRdb table keeps only in-frame clones and is missing some. Found here are about 330,000 clones, approximately 84% of them singletons; the top ten hold 1%. Sequenced: PBMCs or T cells enriched from blood (not recorded which). Receptor source: a woman aged 25 to 39 who had recovered from COVID-19.

This clone occurred once. The chain carries TRBV7-9 and TRBJ1-2; 9 bases are shared with TRBD1. This CDR3 is built from 15 residues. Per the germline V gene, CDR1 is SEHNR and CDR2 is FQNEAQ (reference sequence). The J segment lost 5 bases and the V segment lost 6 bases, leaving 10 bases of the junction unmatched. The CDR3 DNA reads as TGTGCCAGCAGACCTCCCACAGGGGGCTTGTATGGCTACACCTTC. Protein sequence: CASRPPTGGLYGYTF.

The chain carries TRBV30 and TRBJ1-2; 12 bases fit TRBD1. Germline V gives CDR1 GTSNPN, CDR2 SVGIG (reference sequence). The CDR3 runs to 16 residues. J lost 4 bases, V lost 2 bases, and 8 bases had no gene match. Here the CDR3 reads CAWSSTGTGGFYGYTF. CDR3 bases: TGTGCCTGGAGTTCAACCGGGACAGGGGGCTTCTATGGCTACACCTTC. The complete variable domain, with remaining parts taken from reference TRBV30 and TRBJ1-2, reads SQTIHQWPATLVQPVGSPLSLECTVEGTSNPNLYWYRQAAGRGLQLLFYSVGIGQISSEVPQNLSASRPQDRQFILSSKKLLLSDSGFYLCAWSSTGTGGFYGYTFGSGTRLTVV.

The chain joins TRBV11-2 to TRBJ2-7; no definite D call. V was shortened by 1 base and J by 0 bases, with 4 bases between the two germline ends. The CDR3 covers 13 residues. The V gene's germline CDR1 is SGHAT and CDR2 FQNNGV. The CDR3 DNA reads TGTGCCAGCAGCTTAGCAGGCTCCTACGAGCAGTACTTC. Protein product: CASSLAGSYEQYF.

The rearrangement joins TRBV24-1 to TRBJ1-1; D remains ambiguous. Germline V gene sequence: CDR1 KGHDR, CDR2 SFDVKD. The CDR3 totals 13 residues. Trimming removed 7 bases at V and 0 bases at J, with 8 bases between. In nucleotides, the CDR3 is TGTGCCACCAGAGCAGGCCTGAACACTGAAGCTTTCTTT. Translated: CATRAGLNTEAFF.

This clone was observed a handful of times. This sequence joins TRBV5-6 and TRBJ1-3, with a tentative D call TRBD1 (6 bases). V lost 4 bases and J 9 bases, leaving 23 bases between the germline ends. CDR1 SGHDT and CDR2 YYEEEE come from the germline V gene. The CDR3 is 16 amino acids. CDR3 protein: CASSTGLGGARGTIYF. Here the CDR3 DNA reads TGTGCCAGCAGCACGGGACTGGGGGGGGCGCGAGGCACCATATATTTT.

This sequence joins TRBV7-9 and TRBJ2-5; 8 nucleotides align to TRBD2. There are 16 residues in the CDR3. Germline lookup yields CDR1 SEHNR and CDR2 FQNEAQ (reference sequence). The V and J ends lost 5 bases and 1 base, in that order; junction bases with no gene match: 9. The CDR3 reads CASSPPTGGPQETQYF. DNA for the CDR3: TGTGCCAGCAGCCCCCCCACGGGGGGGCCCCAAGAGACCCAGTACTTC.

The chain uses TRBV19 and TRBJ1-5, with 10 bases that match TRBD1. The CDR3 runs 16 residues. CDR1 LNHDA and CDR2 SQIVND come from the germline V gene (reference sequence). Trimming at V came to 6 bases and at J to 4 bases, leaving 9 bases not matched to a gene. The CDR3 region has the DNA TGTGCCAGTAGCCCGCAAGGGACAGGGGCAAATCAGCCCCAGCATTTT. This gives the protein CASSPQGTGANQPQHF.

V is TRBV5-6 and J is TRBJ2-5; the D gene is possibly TRBD2 (6 bases). From germline, CDR1 is SGHDT and CDR2 YYEEEE. Trimming left V 9 bases short and J 5 bases short, with 17 bases between. CDR3 length: 13 amino acids. CDR3 DNA sequence: TGTGCCACCCATCGGCGGGGCGGGGAGACCCAGTACTTC. This codes for CATHRRGGETQYF.

This clone was seen more than once but under ten times. This sequence joins TRBV11-2 and TRBJ2-7, with D perhaps matching TRBD2 (6 bases). V dropped 1 base and J dropped 5 bases, with 21 bases sitting between them. From germline, CDR1 is SGHAT and CDR2 FQNNGV. The CDR3 loop spans 17 amino acids. The CDR3 spells CASSLGVTGVGSHEQYF. CDR3 sequence (DNA): TGTGCCAGCAGCTTAGGGGTTACGGGGGTAGGATCCCACGAGCAGTACTTC. The whole variable domain, remainder taken from reference TRBV11-2 and TRBJ2-7, is EAGVAQSPRYKIIEKRQSVAFWCNPISGHATLYWYQQILGQGPKLLIQFQNNGVVDDSQLPKDRFSAERLKGVDSTLKIQPAKLEDSAVYLCASSLGVTGVGSHEQYFGPGTRLTVT.

The chain links TRBV6-2 or TRBV6-3 to TRBJ1-6; no reliable D call. The germline V and J ends were trimmed by 6 bases and 6 bases, with 12 bases remaining between them. CDR1 MNHEY and CDR2 SVGEGT come from the germline V gene. The CDR3 totals 14 residues. CDR3 DNA: TGTGCCAGCAGCCACGGGATCTCTAATTCACCCCTCCACTTT. This translates into CASSHGISNSPLHF.

This clone was observed a single time. Other DNA sequences from this sample encode an identical CDR3 as well. The chain carries TRBV29-1 and TRBJ1-2; the match to TRBD1 covers 9 bases. The CDR3 sequence is 12 residues long. Trimming removed 6 bases from V and 5 bases from J; junction bases left unmatched: 4. CDR1 and CDR2 (germline): SQVTM, ANQGSEA. The CDR3 sequence is CSVVTGGYGYTF. DNA of the CDR3: TGCAGCGTGGTGACAGGGGGTTATGGCTACACCTTC.

The chain carries TRBV6-2 or TRBV6-3 and TRBJ1-5; tentatively, D is TRBD1 (6 bases). Trimming shortened V by 5 bases and J by 7 bases, and 9 bases separated the two germline ends. The CDR3 is 12 residues long. The V gene's germline CDR1 is MNHEY and CDR2 SVGEGT. As DNA, the CDR3 is TGTGCCAGCAGTCACAGGGAGCAGCCCCAGCATTTT. This sequence encodes CASSHREQPQHF.

The chain employs TRBV30 and TRBJ2-7; the D is unclear. This CDR3 spans 12 amino acids. The V end was cut by 1 base, the J end by 0 bases, with 4 bases between. CDR1 GTSNPN and CDR2 SVGIG come from the germline V gene (reference sequence). CDR3: CAWSASSYEQYF. The CDR3 bases are TGTGCCTGGAGTGCCAGCTCCTACGAGCAGTACTTC.

The rearrangement uses TRBV27 and TRBJ1-4, with 7 bases identical to TRBD1. V shed 6 bases, J shed 6 bases, and the junction held 13 bases outside the gene matches. Germline V gives CDR1 MNHEY, CDR2 SMNVEV (reference sequence). The CDR3 consists of 16 residues. CDR3: CASRDRQRGLDEKLFF. The CDR3 DNA follows: TGTGCCAGCAGGGACAGGCAGAGGGGACTTGATGAAAAACTGTTTTTT.

This clone was counted a single time. The V and J genes are TRBV5-1 and TRBJ1-2; D is perhaps TRBD1 (6 bases). Trimming took off 7 bases at V and 2 bases at J, with 9 bases between the two ends. This CDR3 is 12 amino acids long. Looked up from germline, CDR1 is SGHRS and CDR2 is YFSETQ. The CDR3: CASGDTNYGYTF. Here the CDR3 DNA reads TGCGCCAGCGGGGACACGAACTATGGCTACACCTTC.

The chain combines TRBV5-1 with TRBJ2-3; TRBD2 matches at 8 bases. V gave up 4 bases and J gave up 1 base; unmatched junction bases: 8. From germline, CDR1 is SGHRS and CDR2 YFSETQ. The CDR3 has 16 residues. This CDR3 is CASSPLSGGRTDTQYF. The CDR3 region has the DNA TGCGCCAGCAGCCCCCTCAGCGGGGGCCGCACAGATACGCAGTATTTT.

The V gene is TRBV7-2, the J gene TRBJ2-1; 11 bases line up with TRBD1. The CDR3 has 18 amino acids. Losses at the gene ends were 1 base for V and 3 bases for J; bases not matched to a gene: 8. Germline V gives CDR1 SGHTA, CDR2 FQGNSA. CDR3 nucleotides: TGTGCCAGCAGCTTAGGAGGGGTAGGGACAGGGGGCTACAATGAGCAGTTCTTC. Encoded protein: CASSLGGVGTGGYNEQFF.

The chain joins TRBV5-1 to TRBJ2-4; 9 nucleotides match TRBD1. V lost 4 bases, J lost 8 bases, and 10 bases stayed unmatched. The CDR3 extends over 15 amino acids. From germline, CDR1 is SGHRS and CDR2 YFSETQ. The CDR3 protein is CASSPQQGAGDIQYF. CDR3 nucleotide sequence: TGCGCCAGCAGCCCACAACAGGGGGCTGGGGACATTCAGTACTTC.

The chain employs TRBV2 and TRBJ1-2, with TRBD1 identical over 9 bases. The CDR3 spans 13 residues. Germline V lookup: CDR1 SNHLY, CDR2 FYNNEI. The V and J ends lost 7 bases and 8 bases, in that order; junction bases with no gene match: 8. The CDR3 DNA sequence: TGTGCCAGCAATACCCGGGACAGGGTCGGCTACACCTTC. Protein: CASNTRDRVGYTF.

This clone was counted only a few times. The V gene is TRBV10-3, the J gene TRBJ1-6; 10 bases match TRBD1. The CDR3 sequence is 15 residues long. With V trimmed by 2 bases and J by 9 bases, 4 bases remained unmatched. Germline CDR1 ENHRY, CDR2 SYGVKD. The CDR3 nucleotides are TGTGCCATCAGTGAGGGACAGGGGGTCGGTTCACCCCTCCACTTT. Amino acids: CAISEGQGVGSPLHF.

The rearrangement uses TRBV20-1 and TRBJ2-1, with D tentatively TRBD1 (5 bases). The CDR3 has 11 residues. Germline CDR1 and CDR2: DFQATT and SNEGSKA (reference sequence). The V gene lost 6 bases and the J gene lost 7 bases, with 10 bases spanning the gap. The CDR3 DNA reads as TGCAGTGCGACGCAGGGTAATGAGCAGTTCTTC. This encodes CSATQGNEQFF.

The V call is TRBV10-2, the J call TRBJ2-7; TRBD1 agrees at 8 bases. Germline CDR1 reads WSHSY; CDR2 reads SAAADI. V was clipped by 6 bases and J by 6 bases; unmatched bases: 7. This CDR3 is built from 13 residues. As DNA, the CDR3 is TGCGCCAGCAGAATTTTACAGGGGGGCGAGCAGTACTTC. This encodes CASRILQGGEQYF.

This clone appeared a few times. The V call is TRBV10-3, the J call TRBJ2-1; 12 bases map to TRBD2. CDR1 is ENHRY and CDR2 is SYGVKD in the germline V gene. After removal of 7 bases from V and 1 base from J, the junction contained 8 bases not matched to a gene. The length of the CDR3 is 17 residues. CDR3 sequence: CAIKASGGVLSYNEQFF. CDR3 nucleotide sequence: TGTGCCATCAAGGCTAGCGGGGGGGTCCTATCCTACAATGAGCAGTTCTTC.